This T cell receptor beta chain was recovered during a study of T cells expressing NK-cell markers. Study in general: Within the sequenced cohort of eight donors, seven exhibited HCMV seropositivity and one was seronegative.

CDR1 SGHKS and CDR2 YYEKEE come from the germline V gene (reference sequence). The length of the CDR3 is 15 residues. Concerning this clonotype: Its target is not known.

TCRdb re-called the 5' RACE reads; every CDR3 protein appears as one record, without DNA. In total, the table holds 300,000 or so distinct CDR3 sequences. Study-wide results and caveats: The study found dominant NKG2C+ clonotypes at roughly 1.0-8% of CD8+ T cells in about six donors.

Specimen: blood T cells: a sorted CD56 or NKG2C T cell subset, CD4+ or CD8+ T cells, or bulk PBMC T cells (not recorded which). The sequence came from a woman between 18 and 75 years old in good health. V is TRBV5-5 and J is TRBJ1-3; TCRdb proposes TRBD1, but this gene call is untestable without DNA. The CDR3 is CASSTRDRDGNTIYF.